Listed here is a single TCR beta chain. This entry belongs to a study of blood T cell repertoires in COVID-19. Study in general: Samples of COVID-19 (acute and convalescent) were obtained from the United States, Italy and Spain. T cells, B-cell-depleted T cells, or PBMCs supplied cDNA or gDNA.

Trimming took off 1 base at V and 5 bases at J, with 14 bases between the two ends. The CDR3 is 15 amino acids. The germline V gene has CDR1 SEHNR and CDR2 FQNEAQ (reference sequence). In the original workflow: Reference gene primer amplification yielded estimated nucleated cell counts. Profiled with immunoSEQ multiplex PCR; TCRdb holds only in-frame clones, not every one. V, J and clone size reflect that table, while D and trimming were determined from the DNA. The top ten clones hold 0.45% to 0.65% of a sample with under 200,000 clones, around 90% of them seen once. The genes are TRBV7-9 and TRBJ2-5; D is perhaps TRBD2 (6 bases). Sequencing input: peripheral blood. The clonotype originates from a man aged 50 or older with acute or convalescent COVID-19. CDR3 nucleotide sequence: TGTGCCAGCAGCTTAGTTGGCGGGGCGGGCGAGACCCAGTACTTC. Translation gives CASSLVGGAGETQYF. Variable domain in full (rest from reference TRBV7-9 and TRBJ2-5): DTGVSQNPRHKITKRGQNVTFRCDPISEHNRLYWYRQTLGQGPEFLTYFQNEAQLEKSRLLSDRFSAERPKGSFSTLEIQRTEQGDSAMYLCASSLVGGAGETQYFGPGTRLLVL.